The sequence of this TCR beta chain was determined in a study of blood T cell repertoires in COVID-19. Seattle participants joined during active infection and were tracked over time. In the source study's methods: Reference gene primer amplification in the assay estimated nucleated cell counts. Using immunoSEQ multiplex PCR, the repertoire was profiled, and TCRdb retains in-frame clones only, with some absent. V and J calls and clone size are given by that table; D and trimming were obtained from the DNA. The sample lists under 550,000 clones, around nine tenths occurring once. J lost 6 bases, V lost 5 bases, and 6 bases had no gene match. CDR1 is SEHNR and CDR2 is FQNEAQ in the germline V gene (reference sequence). The CDR3 loop spans 16 amino acids.

The chain carries TRBV7-9 and TRBJ2-1; 14 nucleotides line up with TRBD2. This clonotype originated in a young man with COVID-19, enrolled during active disease. Sequenced input: peripheral blood. The CDR3 is CASSGLAGGHRNEQFF. CDR3 coding DNA: TGTGCCAGCAGCGGACTAGCGGGGGGCCATCGCAATGAGCAGTTCTTC.